The rows below give T cell receptor beta chains drawn from one sample of a study of T cells in tuberculosis. Generated by immunoSEQ multiplex PCR, the TCRdb table keeps only in-frame clones and is missing some. The sample gives 20,000 to 25,000 clones, about 85% of which show up once; under 15% is in the top ten. The material was PBMCs, obtained at tuberculosis diagnosis. Receptor source: an adult with tuberculosis. CDR3s include the opening cysteine and the closing phenylalanine or tryptophan. Fields, in order: clone size, CDR3 length, D gene, V gene, J gene, CDR3 DNA, CDR3 protein. A D gene is named only where the DNA matches it firmly. Part of the rows lack a size; the others show once, few, many or a class for expanded clones.

abundance: .
len: 14
d_gene: TRBD2
v_gene: TRBV11-2
j_gene: TRBJ2-1
CDR3nt: TGTGCCAGCAGACTAGCGGGGGGGCCGAGGGAGCAGTTCTTC
CDR3aa: CASRLAGGPREQFF

abundance: once
len: 14
d_gene: TRBD2
v_gene: TRBV6-1
j_gene: TRBJ2-7
CDR3nt: TGTGCCAGCAGATTAGCGGGGCCCTCCTACGAGCAGTACTTC
CDR3aa: CASRLAGPSYEQYF

abundance: .
len: 16
d_gene: .
v_gene: TRBV5-4
j_gene: TRBJ2-2
CDR3nt: TGTGCCAGCAGCCTTGGGGGGGGCAGCGGCACCGGGGAGCTGTTTTTT
CDR3aa: CASSLGGGSGTGELFF

abundance: .
len: 15
d_gene: .
v_gene: TRBV19
j_gene: TRBJ2-2
CDR3nt: TGTGCCAGTAATAAGGAGGCAGCGAGCACCGGGGAGCTGTTTTTT
CDR3aa: CASNKEAASTGELFF

abundance: .
len: 13
d_gene: .
v_gene: TRBV5-6
j_gene: TRBJ2-7
CDR3nt: TGTGCCAGCAGCCCCCCAGAGGGTTACGAGCAGTACTTC
CDR3aa: CASSPPEGYEQYF

abundance: .
len: 16
d_gene: TRBD1
v_gene: TRBV6-6
j_gene: TRBJ1-4
CDR3nt: TGTGCCAGCAGCAATGGACAGGGGGCATCTAATGAAAAACTGTTTTTT
CDR3aa: CASSNGQGASNEKLFF

abundance: .
len: 14
d_gene: .
v_gene: TRBV19
j_gene: TRBJ1-4
CDR3nt: TGTGCCAGCAACTGGGACCTCGGAGGGGAAAAACTGTTTTTT
CDR3aa: CASNWDLGGEKLFF

abundance: .
len: 16
d_gene: TRBD1
v_gene: TRBV6-1
j_gene: TRBJ2-7
CDR3nt: TGTGCCAGCAGTGAGGTGGGACAGAGTTTATCCTACGAGCAGTACTTC
CDR3aa: CASSEVGQSLSYEQYF

abundance: .
len: 15
d_gene: TRBD2
v_gene: TRBV6-4
j_gene: TRBJ2-3
CDR3nt: TGTGCCAGCAGTGACACTAGCGGGGGGGCAGATACGCAGTATTTT
CDR3aa: CASSDTSGGADTQYF

abundance: .
len: 16
d_gene: TRBD2
v_gene: TRBV5-1
j_gene: TRBJ2-3
CDR3nt: TGCGCCAGCAGCTTAAGGCTAGCGGAGTTCACAGATACGCAGTATTTT
CDR3aa: CASSLRLAEFTDTQYF

abundance: .
len: 16
d_gene: TRBD2
v_gene: TRBV25-1
j_gene: TRBJ2-7
CDR3nt: TGTGCCAGCAGTGAATTACGTACTAGCGGTTGTCGCGAGCAGTACTTC
CDR3aa: CASSELRTSGCREQYF

abundance: .
len: 13
d_gene: TRBD2
v_gene: TRBV29-1
j_gene: TRBJ2-1
CDR3nt: TGCAGCGTTGGGGCGGGAGTGGGCAATGAGCAGTTCTTC
CDR3aa: CSVGAGVGNEQFF

abundance: .
len: 12
d_gene: .
v_gene: TRBV2
j_gene: TRBJ1-3
CDR3nt: TGTGCCAGCATGAGGGCTGGAAACACCATATATTTT
CDR3aa: CASMRAGNTIYF

abundance: .
len: 13
d_gene: TRBD1
v_gene: TRBV7-2
j_gene: TRBJ2-7
CDR3nt: TGTGCCAGCGGTCGGACAGGCAATAGGGAGCAGTACTTC
CDR3aa: CASGRTGNREQYF

abundance: .
len: 15
d_gene: TRBD1
v_gene: TRBV7-2
j_gene: TRBJ2-7
CDR3nt: TGTGCCAGCAGCTTAGCCGGGACAGGGGCCTACGAGCAGTACTTC
CDR3aa: CASSLAGTGAYEQYF

abundance: .
len: 14
d_gene: TRBD1
v_gene: TRBV28
j_gene: TRBJ1-2
CDR3nt: TGTGCCAGCATTGCTCAGGGGGCAAATTTGGGCTACACCTTC
CDR3aa: CASIAQGANLGYTF